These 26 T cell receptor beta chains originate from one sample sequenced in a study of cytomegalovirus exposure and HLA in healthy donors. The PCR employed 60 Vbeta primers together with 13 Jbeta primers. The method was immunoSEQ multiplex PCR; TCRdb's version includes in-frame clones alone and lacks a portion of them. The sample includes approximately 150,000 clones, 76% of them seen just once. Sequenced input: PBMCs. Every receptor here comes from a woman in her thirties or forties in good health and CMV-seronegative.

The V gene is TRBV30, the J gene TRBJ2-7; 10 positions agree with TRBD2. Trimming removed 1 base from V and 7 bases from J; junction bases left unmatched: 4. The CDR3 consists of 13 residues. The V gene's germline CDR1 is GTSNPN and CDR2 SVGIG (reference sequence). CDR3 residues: CAWSASGGGEQYF. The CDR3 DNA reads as TGTGCCTGGAGTGCTAGCGGGGGAGGGGAGCAGTACTTC.

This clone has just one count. The CDR3 nucleotides read TGTGCCAGCAGCTTACAGGTGGGAGGCTACAATGAGCAGTTCTTC. This sequence encodes CASSLQVGGYNEQFF. This chain joins TRBV11-3 and TRBJ2-1; tentative D call: TRBD2 (6 bases). V shed 2 bases and J shed 3 bases, with 11 bases lying between them. This CDR3 has 15 amino acids. Germline V gene lookup returns CDR1 SGHNT and CDR2 YENEEA.

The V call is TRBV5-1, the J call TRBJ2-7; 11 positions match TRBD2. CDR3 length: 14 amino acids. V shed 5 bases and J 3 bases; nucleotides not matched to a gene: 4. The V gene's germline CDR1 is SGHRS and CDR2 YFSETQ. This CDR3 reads CASRLAGELYEQYF. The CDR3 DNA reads TGCGCCAGCAGACTAGCGGGGGAGCTCTACGAGCAGTACTTC.

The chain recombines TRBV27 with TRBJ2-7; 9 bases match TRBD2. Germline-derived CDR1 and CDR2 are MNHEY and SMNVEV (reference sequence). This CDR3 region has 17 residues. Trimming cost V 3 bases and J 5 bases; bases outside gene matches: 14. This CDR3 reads CASSFVGGREGINEQYF. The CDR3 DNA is TGTGCCAGCAGTTTTGTGGGGGGGCGGGAGGGCATCAACGAGCAGTACTTC.

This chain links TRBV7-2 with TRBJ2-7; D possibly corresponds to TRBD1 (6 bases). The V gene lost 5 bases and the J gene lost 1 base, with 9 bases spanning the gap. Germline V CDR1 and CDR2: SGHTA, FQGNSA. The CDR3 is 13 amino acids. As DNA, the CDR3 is TGTGCCAGCAGCCGGACAGCGTCCTACGAGCAGTACTTC. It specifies CASSRTASYEQYF.

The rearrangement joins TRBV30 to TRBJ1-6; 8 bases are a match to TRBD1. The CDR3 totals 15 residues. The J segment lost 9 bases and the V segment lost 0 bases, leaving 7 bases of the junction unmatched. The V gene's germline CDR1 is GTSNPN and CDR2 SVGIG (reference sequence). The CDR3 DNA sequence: TGTGCCTGGAGTGTATATGGACAGGGCGGTTCACCCCTCCACTTT. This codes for CAWSVYGQGGSPLHF.

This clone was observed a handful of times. Written as DNA, the CDR3 is TGTGCTAGTGCCCAGGGAGAACAGGGTTTGGGTGGAAACACCATATATTTT. Its protein product is CASAQGEQGLGGNTIYF. The chain combines TRBV12-5 with TRBJ1-3; tentative D call: TRBD1 (6 bases). CDR3 length: 17 amino acids. The germline V and J ends were trimmed by 7 bases and 3 bases, with 22 bases remaining between them. The germline CDR1 and CDR2 sequences are LGHNT and FRNRAP.

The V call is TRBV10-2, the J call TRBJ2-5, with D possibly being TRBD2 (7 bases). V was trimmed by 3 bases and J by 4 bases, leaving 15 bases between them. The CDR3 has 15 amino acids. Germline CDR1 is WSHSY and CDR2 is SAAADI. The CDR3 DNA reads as TGCGCCAGCAGTGAAAGACTAGGGGGGGGAGAGACCCAGTACTTC. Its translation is CASSERLGGGETQYF.

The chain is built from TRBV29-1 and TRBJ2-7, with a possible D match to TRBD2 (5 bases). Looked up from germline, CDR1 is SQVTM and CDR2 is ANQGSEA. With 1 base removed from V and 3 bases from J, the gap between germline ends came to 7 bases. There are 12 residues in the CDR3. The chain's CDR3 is CSVEGESYEQYF. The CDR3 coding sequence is TGCAGCGTTGAAGGGGAGAGCTACGAGCAGTACTTC.

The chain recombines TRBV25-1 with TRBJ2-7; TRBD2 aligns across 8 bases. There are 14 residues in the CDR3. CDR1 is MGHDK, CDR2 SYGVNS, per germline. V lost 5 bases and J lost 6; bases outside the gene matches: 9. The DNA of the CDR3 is TGTGCCAGCAGTTCCTCCGGGACTAGAACCGAGCAGTACTTC. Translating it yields CASSSSGTRTEQYF.

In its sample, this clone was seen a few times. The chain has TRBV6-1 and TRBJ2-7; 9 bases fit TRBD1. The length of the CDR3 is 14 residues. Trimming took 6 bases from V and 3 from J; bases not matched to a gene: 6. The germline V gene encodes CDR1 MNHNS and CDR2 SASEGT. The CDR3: CASRNRQGVYEQYF. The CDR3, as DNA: TGTGCCAGCAGAAACCGACAGGGGGTCTACGAGCAGTACTTC.

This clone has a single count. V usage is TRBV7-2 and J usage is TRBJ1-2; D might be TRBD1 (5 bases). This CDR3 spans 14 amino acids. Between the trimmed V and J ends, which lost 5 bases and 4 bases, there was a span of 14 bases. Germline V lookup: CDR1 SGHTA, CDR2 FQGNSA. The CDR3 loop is CASSVRQSSYGYTF. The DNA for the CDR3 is TGTGCCAGCAGCGTTAGACAGTCTTCCTATGGCTACACCTTC. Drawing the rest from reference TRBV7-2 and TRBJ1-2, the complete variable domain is GAGVSQSPSNKVTEKGKDVELRCDPISGHTALYWYRQSLGQGLEFLIYFQGNSAPDKSGLPSDRFSAERTGGSVSTLTIQRTQQEDSAVYLCASSVRQSSYGYTFGSGTRLTVV.

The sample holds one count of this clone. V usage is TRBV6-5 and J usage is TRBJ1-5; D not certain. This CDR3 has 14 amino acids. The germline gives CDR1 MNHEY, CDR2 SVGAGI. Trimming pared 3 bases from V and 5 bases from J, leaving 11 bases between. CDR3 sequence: CASSYNPGYQPQHF. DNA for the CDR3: TGTGCCAGCAGTTATAACCCAGGATATCAGCCCCAGCATTTT.

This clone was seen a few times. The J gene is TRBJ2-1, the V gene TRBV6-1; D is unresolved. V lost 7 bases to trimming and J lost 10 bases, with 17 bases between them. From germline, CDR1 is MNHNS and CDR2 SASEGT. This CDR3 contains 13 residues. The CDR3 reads CASTVSTDTEQFF. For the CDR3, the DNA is TGTGCCAGCACCGTAAGTACTGACACCGAGCAGTTCTTC.

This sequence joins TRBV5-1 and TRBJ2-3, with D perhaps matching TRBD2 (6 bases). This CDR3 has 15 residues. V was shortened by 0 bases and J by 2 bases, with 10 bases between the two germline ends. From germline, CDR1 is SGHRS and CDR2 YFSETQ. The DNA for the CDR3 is TGCGCCAGCAGCTTGGAGTTAGCGGTCACAGATACGCAGTATTTT. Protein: CASSLELAVTDTQYF.

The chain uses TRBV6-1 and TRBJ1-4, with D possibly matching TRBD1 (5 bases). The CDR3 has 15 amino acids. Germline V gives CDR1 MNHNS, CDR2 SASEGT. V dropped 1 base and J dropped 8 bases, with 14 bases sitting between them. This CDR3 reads CASSEVGQGREKLFF. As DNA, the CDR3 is TGTGCCAGCAGTGAAGTTGGGCAGGGTCGAGAAAAACTGTTTTTT.

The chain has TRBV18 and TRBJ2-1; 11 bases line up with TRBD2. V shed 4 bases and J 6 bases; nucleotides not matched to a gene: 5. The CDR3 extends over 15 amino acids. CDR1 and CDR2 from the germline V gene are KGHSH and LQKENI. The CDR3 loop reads CASSLGLAAVNEQFF. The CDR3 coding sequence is TGTGCCAGCTCACTGGGACTAGCGGCCGTCAATGAGCAGTTCTTC.

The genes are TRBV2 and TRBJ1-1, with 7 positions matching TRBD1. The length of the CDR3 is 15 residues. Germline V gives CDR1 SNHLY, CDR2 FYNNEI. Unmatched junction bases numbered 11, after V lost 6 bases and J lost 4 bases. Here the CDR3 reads CASRSTGKFGTEAFF. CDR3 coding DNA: TGTGCCAGCAGATCGACAGGGAAGTTCGGCACTGAAGCTTTCTTT.

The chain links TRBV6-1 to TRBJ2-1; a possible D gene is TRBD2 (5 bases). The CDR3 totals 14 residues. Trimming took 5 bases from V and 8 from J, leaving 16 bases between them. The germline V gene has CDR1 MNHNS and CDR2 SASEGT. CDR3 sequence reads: CASSPGRENDEQFF. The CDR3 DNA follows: TGTGCCAGCAGTCCGGGTCGGGAAAACGATGAGCAGTTCTTC.

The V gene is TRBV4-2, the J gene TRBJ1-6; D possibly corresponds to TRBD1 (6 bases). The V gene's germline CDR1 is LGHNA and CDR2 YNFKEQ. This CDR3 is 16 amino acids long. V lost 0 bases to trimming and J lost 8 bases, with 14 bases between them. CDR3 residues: CASSQDPAGDDSPLHF. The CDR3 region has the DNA TGTGCCAGCAGCCAAGACCCTGCAGGGGATGATTCACCCCTCCACTTT.

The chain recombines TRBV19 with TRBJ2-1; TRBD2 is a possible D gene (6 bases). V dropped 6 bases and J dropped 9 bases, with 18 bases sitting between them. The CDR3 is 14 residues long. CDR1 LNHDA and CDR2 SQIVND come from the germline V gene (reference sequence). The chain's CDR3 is CASSRESVAGEQFF. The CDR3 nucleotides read TGTGCCAGTAGCCGGGAGTCCGTTGCGGGTGAGCAGTTCTTC. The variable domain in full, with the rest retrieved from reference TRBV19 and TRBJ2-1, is DGGITQSPKYLFRKEGQNVTLSCEQNLNHDAMYWYRQDPGQGLRLIYYSQIVNDFQKGDIAEGYSVSREKKESFPLTVTSAQKNPTAFYLCASSRESVAGEQFFGPGTRLTVL.

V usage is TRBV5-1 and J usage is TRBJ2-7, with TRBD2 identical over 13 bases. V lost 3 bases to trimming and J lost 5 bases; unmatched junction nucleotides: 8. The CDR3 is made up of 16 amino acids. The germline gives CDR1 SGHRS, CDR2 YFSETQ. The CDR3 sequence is CASSSMELAGGDEQYF. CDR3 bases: TGCGCCAGCAGCTCGATGGAACTAGCGGGGGGGGACGAGCAGTACTTC.

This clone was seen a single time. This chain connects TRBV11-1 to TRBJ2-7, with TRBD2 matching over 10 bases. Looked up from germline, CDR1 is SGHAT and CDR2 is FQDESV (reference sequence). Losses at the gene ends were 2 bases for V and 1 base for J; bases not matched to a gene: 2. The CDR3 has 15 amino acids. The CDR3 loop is CASSLLAGASYEQYF. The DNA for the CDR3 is TGTGCCAGCAGCTTACTAGCGGGAGCTTCCTACGAGCAGTACTTC.

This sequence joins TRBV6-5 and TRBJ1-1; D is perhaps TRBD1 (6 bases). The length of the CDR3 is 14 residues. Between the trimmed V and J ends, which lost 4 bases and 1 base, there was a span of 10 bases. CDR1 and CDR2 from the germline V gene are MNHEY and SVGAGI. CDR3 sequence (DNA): TGTGCCAGCAGTTCGTGGGGGCGGAACACTGAAGCTTTCTTT. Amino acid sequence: CASSSWGRNTEAFF.

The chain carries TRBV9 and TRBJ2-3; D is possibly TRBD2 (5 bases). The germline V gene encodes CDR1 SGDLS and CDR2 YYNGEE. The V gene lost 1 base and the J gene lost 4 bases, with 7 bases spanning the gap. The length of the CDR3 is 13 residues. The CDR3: CASSVFGADTQYF. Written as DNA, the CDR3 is TGTGCCAGCAGCGTATTCGGGGCAGATACGCAGTATTTT. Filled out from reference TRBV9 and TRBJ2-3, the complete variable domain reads DSGVTQTPKHLITATGQRVTLRCSPRSGDLSVYWYQQSLDQGLQFLIQYYNGEERAKGNILERFSAQQFPDLHSELNLSSLELGDSALYFCASSVFGADTQYFGPGTRLTVL.

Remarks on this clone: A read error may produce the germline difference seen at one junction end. The CDR3 nucleotides are TGTACCAGCAGCCAAGGACCCCCAGGGGCCCGCACAGATACGCAGTATTTT. Translation: CTSSQGPPGARTDTQYF. This chain joins TRBV4-2 and TRBJ2-3; maybe TRBD1 (6 bases). The CDR3 runs to 17 residues. Germline V gene lookup returns CDR1 LGHNA and CDR2 YNFKEQ.